This T cell receptor (beta chain) came from a study of control samples from healthy donors and cancer patients. This clone has more than one count but fewer than ten. Per germline, CDR1 SNHLY and CDR2 FYNNEI. The CDR3 contains 12 residues. Trimming cost V 2 bases and J 3 bases, with 5 bases left between them. The method was immunoSEQ multiplex PCR; TCRdb's version includes in-frame clones alone and lacks a portion of them. Found here are about 140,000 clones, roughly nine tenths of them singletons; the top ten hold roughly 8.7%. The sample consisted of blood. The V gene is TRBV2, the J gene TRBJ2-7, with a possible D match to TRBD2 (5 bases). The origin of this receptor is a woman under 40 in good health. CDR3 DNA: TGTGCCAGCAGTGAACGGGACTACGAGCAGTACTTC. Translation: CASSERDYEQYF.